The 18 T cell receptor beta chains below come from one sample, sequenced in a study of cytomegalovirus exposure and HLA in healthy donors. The PCR had 60 Vbeta and 13 Jbeta primers. TCRdb keeps only in-frame clones here, not all; method: immunoSEQ multiplex PCR. The table lists under 150,000 clones, approximately 80% of them singletons. Sequencing used PBMCs. These receptors were taken from a male donor in good health and CMV-seronegative.

This chain uses TRBV5-6 with TRBJ2-3, with 8 bases lining up with TRBD1. The J segment lost 3 bases and the V segment lost 0 bases, leaving 6 bases of the junction unmatched. There are 16 residues in the CDR3. CDR1 SGHDT and CDR2 YYEEEE come from the germline V gene. The CDR3 here is CASSLGTGRGTDTQYF. As DNA, the CDR3 is TGTGCCAGCAGCTTGGGGACAGGGCGAGGGACAGATACGCAGTATTTT. Using reference TRBV5-6 and TRBJ2-3 for the parts outside the CDR3, the full variable domain is DAGVTQSPTHLIKTRGQQVTLRCSPKSGHDTVSWYQQALGQGPQFIFQYYEEEERQRGNFPDRFSGHQFPNYSSELNVNALLLGDSALYLCASSLGTGRGTDTQYFGPGTRLTVL.

The chain uses TRBV2 and TRBJ2-2; TRBD2 matches 13 bases. This CDR3 comprises 17 residues. Looked up from germline, CDR1 is SNHLY and CDR2 is FYNNEI. Losses at the gene ends were 4 bases for V and 1 base for J; bases not matched to a gene: 3. Here the CDR3 reads CASSGTSGSVNTGELFF. The CDR3 coding sequence is TGTGCCAGCAGTGGGACTAGCGGGAGTGTGAACACCGGGGAGCTGTTTTTT. The variable domain in full, with the rest retrieved from reference TRBV2 and TRBJ2-2, is EPEVTQTPSHQVTQMGQEVILRCVPISNHLYFYWYRQILGQKVEFLVSFYNNEISEKSEIFDDQFSVERPDGSNFTLKIRSTKLEDSAMYFCASSGTSGSVNTGELFFGEGSRLTVL.

V usage is TRBV6-5 and J usage is TRBJ2-7, with 7 bases identical to TRBD1. J gave up 2 bases and V 6 bases, and 7 bases lay outside the gene matches. The germline V gene encodes CDR1 MNHEY and CDR2 SVGAGI. The CDR3 is 14 amino acids. CDR3 protein: CASSRDSRTYEQYF. CDR3 nucleotide sequence: TGTGCCAGCAGCCGGGACAGCCGAACCTACGAGCAGTACTTC.

The chain employs TRBV9 and TRBJ2-1; 7 positions agree with TRBD2. Germline values: CDR1 SGDLS, CDR2 YYNGEE. Trimming cost V 0 bases and J 7 bases; bases outside gene matches: 16. This CDR3 contains 18 residues. The CDR3 is CASSVAPSGALEENEQFF. Written as DNA, the CDR3 is TGTGCCAGCAGCGTAGCCCCCAGCGGGGCCCTCGAGGAGAATGAGCAGTTCTTC.

This sequence joins TRBV7-2 and TRBJ2-1; a weak D match, TRBD1 (5 bases). Trimming left V 1 base short and J 4 bases short, with 8 bases between. The germline gives CDR1 SGHTA, CDR2 FQGNSA. The CDR3 is 14 residues long. CDR3 DNA: TGTGCCAGCAGCTTAGTGGGGCCTTACAATGAGCAGTTCTTC. This codes for CASSLVGPYNEQFF. The full variable domain, completed using reference TRBV7-2 and TRBJ2-1, is GAGVSQSPSNKVTEKGKDVELRCDPISGHTALYWYRQSLGQGLEFLIYFQGNSAPDKSGLPSDRFSAERTGGSVSTLTIQRTQQEDSAVYLCASSLVGPYNEQFFGPGTRLTVL.

With respect to this clone: Additional DNA sequences in this sample encode the identical CDR3. CDR3 sequence reads: CASRSGTGGQETQYF. The CDR3 region has the DNA TGTGCCAGCAGATCCGGGACGGGAGGACAAGAGACCCAGTACTTC. V gene TRBV7-7 combines with J gene TRBJ2-5; TRBD2 matches at 7 bases. CDR3 size: 15 residues. Germline V lookup: CDR1 SSHAT, CDR2 FNYEAQ (reference sequence). V was pared by 6 bases and J by 2 bases, with 9 bases of the junction left unmatched.

V gene TRBV6-1 combines with J gene TRBJ1-2, with D uncertain. V gave up 5 bases and J gave up 1 base, with 8 bases separating them. The CDR3 has 13 amino acids. Germline lookup yields CDR1 MNHNS and CDR2 SASEGT. In DNA, the CDR3 is TGTGCCAGCAGTCCAGATCTTAACTATGGCTACACCTTC. Translating gives CASSPDLNYGYTF.

The gene calls are TRBV7-8 and TRBJ2-3, with 7 bases matching TRBD2. The V segment lost 3 bases and the J segment 6 bases; nucleotides outside the gene matches: 6. The germline CDR1 and CDR2 sequences are SGHVS and FQNEAQ. This CDR3 is 14 amino acids long. As DNA, the CDR3 is TGTGCCAGCAGCTTCCAGCGGGAAGGTGATACGCAGTATTTT. Translating it yields CASSFQREGDTQYF.

This chain uses TRBV5-1 with TRBJ2-7; D possibly corresponds to TRBD1 (5 bases). Trimming cost V 0 bases and J 6 bases, with 10 bases left between them. Germline values: CDR1 SGHRS, CDR2 YFSETQ. The CDR3 sequence is 13 residues long. The CDR3 region is CASSLVGQIEQYF. The CDR3 coding sequence is TGCGCCAGCAGCTTGGTGGGGCAGATCGAGCAGTACTTC.

The chain employs TRBV5-6 and TRBJ2-5, with D perhaps matching TRBD2 (7 bases). The DNA end favors TRBJ2-7, so the J call may be wrong. CDR3 length: 15 amino acids. CDR1 and CDR2 (germline): SGHDT, YYEEEE. The CDR3 sequence is CASSFRGGPIHEQYF. The CDR3 region has the DNA TGTGCCAGCAGCTTTAGGGGGGGGCCTATACACGAGCAGTACTTC.

This chain links TRBV2 with TRBJ2-2, with 8 bases fitting TRBD2. V trimming: 11 bases; J trimming: 3 bases; junction bases outside the gene matches: 11. The CDR3 spans 15 residues. Germline V lookup: CDR1 SNHLY, CDR2 FYNNEI. The CDR3 region is CASSRREVDTGELFF. CDR3 DNA sequence: TGTGCCTCCTCTCGGCGGGAGGTCGACACCGGGGAGCTGTTTTTT.

The V and J genes are TRBV29-1 and TRBJ2-1; 8 bases are shared with TRBD1. Germline-derived CDR1 and CDR2 are SQVTM and ANQGSEA. J was trimmed by 9 bases and V by 6 bases; bases with no gene match: 1. This CDR3 is 10 amino acids long. CDR3 sequence (DNA): TGCAGCGTGGGGACAGGTGAGCAGTTCTTC. Its translation: CSVGTGEQFF.

The chain employs TRBV7-9 and TRBJ2-3; 7 bases align to TRBD2. Germline CDR1 and CDR2: SEHNR and FQNEAQ (reference sequence). The CDR3 totals 14 residues. J was trimmed by 4 bases and V by 5 bases; bases with no gene match: 6. The CDR3 region has the DNA TGTGCCAGCAGCCCCCGGGCGGGGGCAGATACGCAGTATTTT. This sequence encodes CASSPRAGADTQYF.

V is TRBV2 and J is TRBJ2-4; TRBD2 matches 13 bases. This CDR3 comprises 14 residues. Trimming at V came to 6 bases and at J to 7 bases, leaving 3 bases not matched to a gene. Germline loops: CDR1 SNHLY, CDR2 FYNNEI. The CDR3 coding sequence is TGTGCCAGCAGGGGGGGACTAGCGGGGAACATTCAGTACTTC. It translates to CASRGGLAGNIQYF. The full variable domain, completed using reference TRBV2 and TRBJ2-4, is EPEVTQTPSHQVTQMGQEVILRCVPISNHLYFYWYRQILGQKVEFLVSFYNNEISEKSEIFDDQFSVERPDGSNFTLKIRSTKLEDSAMYFCASRGGLAGNIQYFGAGTRLSVL.

V is TRBV27 and J is TRBJ1-1; TRBD1 aligns across 8 bases. Germline values: CDR1 MNHEY, CDR2 SMNVEV (reference sequence). V gave up 4 bases and J gave up 4 bases; unmatched junction bases: 8. CDR3 length equals 15 residues. CDR3 DNA sequence: TGTGCCAGCAGTTGGGCAGGGGGCTTTGGCACTGAAGCTTTCTTT. It encodes CASSWAGGFGTEAFF.

V gene TRBV27 combines with J gene TRBJ2-7; TRBD1 might be the D (5 bases). CDR1 is MNHEY, CDR2 SMNVEV, per germline (reference sequence). Trimming took off 6 bases at V and 4 bases at J, with 13 bases between the two ends. The CDR3 has 13 residues. This CDR3 reads CASSPRELYEQYF. DNA for the CDR3: TGTGCCAGCAGCCCCAGGGAACTGTACGAGCAGTACTTC.

The chain combines TRBV5-6 with TRBJ2-3, with D perhaps matching TRBD1 (5 bases). CDR3 size: 15 residues. The germline V and J ends were trimmed by 1 base and 2 bases, with 11 bases remaining between them. Germline loops: CDR1 SGHDT, CDR2 YYEEEE. The CDR3 here is CASSLSRTPTDTQYF. CDR3 nucleotide sequence: TGTGCCAGCAGCTTGTCGCGGACACCCACAGATACGCAGTATTTT. The full variable domain, in which reference TRBV5-6 and TRBJ2-3 provide the parts outside the CDR3, is DAGVTQSPTHLIKTRGQQVTLRCSPKSGHDTVSWYQQALGQGPQFIFQYYEEEERQRGNFPDRFSGHQFPNYSSELNVNALLLGDSALYLCASSLSRTPTDTQYFGPGTRLTVL.

This clone came up once. The gene calls are TRBV5-1 and TRBJ2-7; TRBD2 aligns across 10 bases. CDR1 and CDR2 from the germline V gene are SGHRS and YFSETQ. This CDR3 has 14 amino acids. The V and J ends lost 3 bases and 4 bases, in that order; junction bases with no gene match: 4. The CDR3 reads CASSSAGGPYEQYF. CDR3 in DNA: TGCGCCAGCAGCTCAGCGGGAGGGCCATACGAGCAGTACTTC.